This T cell receptor (beta chain) was sequenced for a study of blood T cells in healthy people across ages. About this clonotype: Its antigen is not identified.

Germline V gene data show CDR1 as MNHEY and CDR2 as SMNVEV (reference sequence). Losses at the gene ends were 7 bases for V and 4 bases for J; bases not matched to a gene: 17. The CDR3 consists of 17 residues. The study, taken as a whole, reports: As age increased, TCR beta diversity per million T cells fell in a roughly linear fashion.

Then a second PCR, running roughly 7 to 11 cycles, was carried out with a sample-barcoded 5' primer and a J-beta primer mix. Each cDNA molecule received a tag from a template-switch adaptor that had 12 random nucleotides. One entry per CDR3 protein results from TCRdb running MiXCR on the 5' RACE reads. The sample lists approximately 1,100,000 distinct CDR3 sequences, more than 35% occurring once. J is TRBJ2-7 and V is TRBV27; TRBD2 agrees at 9 bases. Sequencing was carried out using blood. The TCR originated in a woman aged 55-69 years in good health. CDR3 amino acids: CASTPNYGGRAGYEQYF. In DNA form, the CDR3 reads TGTGCCAGCACCCCAAACTATGGCGGGAGGGCCGGGTACGAGCAGTACTTC.